The source of this T cell receptor (beta chain) is a study of T cell repertoires in ileal Crohn's disease. Points from the study as a whole: Mucosal expansions were suggested to be mainly CD8 T cells. All patients with clonality above 26.8% had endoscopic recurrence.

CDR1 and CDR2 from the germline V gene are SEHNR and FQNEAQ (reference sequence). This CDR3 is 17 amino acids long. Trimming cost V 2 bases and J 0 bases; bases outside gene matches: 2. Sequenced by immunoSEQ multiplex PCR; TCRdb stores in-frame clones only, minus some. The table includes some 15,000 clones, 93% detected once. To note about this clone: Its antigen is unknown.

Sequencing input: ileal tissue. The sequence derives from an adult with Crohn's disease. This sequence joins TRBV7-9 and TRBJ2-3; 13 nucleotides align to TRBD2. The CDR3 DNA follows: TGTGCCAGCAGCTTAACTAGCGGGGGGGCTAGCACAGATACGCAGTATTTT. Translation: CASSLTSGGASTDTQYF.